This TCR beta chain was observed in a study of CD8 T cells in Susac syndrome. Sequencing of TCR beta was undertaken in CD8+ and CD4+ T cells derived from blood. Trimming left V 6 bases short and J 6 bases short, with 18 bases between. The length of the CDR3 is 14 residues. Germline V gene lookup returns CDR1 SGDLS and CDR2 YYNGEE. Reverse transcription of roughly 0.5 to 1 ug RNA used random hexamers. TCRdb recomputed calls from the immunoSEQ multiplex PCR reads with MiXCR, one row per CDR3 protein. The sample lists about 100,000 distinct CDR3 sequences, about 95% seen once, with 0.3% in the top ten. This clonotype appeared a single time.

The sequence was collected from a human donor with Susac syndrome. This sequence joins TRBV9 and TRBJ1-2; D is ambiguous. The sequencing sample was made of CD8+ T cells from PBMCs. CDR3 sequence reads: CASTHGLSSDGYTF. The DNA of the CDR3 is TGTGCCAGCACTCATGGACTCTCCAGTGATGGCTACACCTTC.